This TCR beta chain was obtained from a study of shared clonotypes between healthy human individuals. Study observations and caveats: Generation of non-shared clonotypes was less probable than generation of clonotypes shared by all four donors.

A note on this clone: Its antigen is currently unknown.

Here immunoSEQ multiplex PCR was the method, and the copy in TCRdb shows in-frame clones only, minus some. The sample comprises 2 million to 2.5 million clones, over 85% of which are singletons, and about 0.39% rests with the top ten. The sample consisted of naive CD4+ T cells from PBMCs. Sample subset: CD45RA+ positively selected. The origin of this receptor is a man between 18 and 29 years old in good health. Some clones in this sample may be carry-over from other donors' samples.

The CDR3 here is CASSRTSTSGDVYGYTF. CDR3 DNA sequence: TGTGCCAGCAGCCGAACCTCGACCTCAGGGGACGTCTATGGCTACACCTTC. The V and J genes are TRBV7-9 and TRBJ1-2, with D possibly matching TRBD1 (6 bases). V was clipped by 5 bases and J by 4 bases, with 23 bases between them. From germline, CDR1 is SEHNR and CDR2 FQNEAQ (reference sequence). CDR3 size: 17 residues.